The rows below give T cell receptor beta chains drawn from one sample of a study of blood T cell repertoires in COVID-19. Libraries were prepared by immunoSEQ multiplex PCR; TCRdb keeps only in-frame clonotypes and omits some of them. The sample contains under 200,000 clones, roughly 77% of which appear only once. The sequenced sample was peripheral blood. Source of these receptors: a woman aged 40-49 years with COVID-19, enrolled during active disease. The CDR3 runs from the conserved cysteine through the conserved F or W. A D gene is named only where the DNA matches it firmly. A row's size may be missing; if present it is once, few, many or a size class.

TRBJ2-1 | once | TRBV3-1/TRBV3-2 | TRBD1 | CASSQVRDRGQFF | TGTGCCAGCAGCCAAGTAAGGGACAGAGGACAGTTCTTC
TRBJ2-1 | many | TRBV5-1 | TRBD2 | CASSQPGLAGGSSYNEQFF | TGCGCCAGCTCACAACCGGGACTAGCGGGAGGGAGCTCCTACAATGAGCAGTTCTTC
TRBJ2-1 | . | TRBV7-3 | TRBD1 | CASSPGQGGNEQFF | TGTGCCAGCAGCCCGGGACAGGGAGGAAATGAGCAGTTCTTC
TRBJ2-1 | . | TRBV9 | TRBD2 | CASSVDEAGGREQFF | TGTGCCAGCAGCGTAGATGAGGCGGGAGGCCGCGAGCAGTTCTTC
TRBJ1-2 | once | TRBV20-1 | . | CSATYDYGYTF | TGCAGTGCTACCTATGACTATGGCTACACCTTC
TRBJ2-5 | . | TRBV25-1 | TRBD2 | CASSEWASGVQETQYF | TGTGCCAGCAGTGAATGGGCTAGCGGTGTACAAGAGACCCAGTACTTC
TRBJ2-7 | . | TRBV30 | . | CAGRGTIFNEQYF | TGTGCCGGAAGGGGGACAATTTTTAACGAGCAGTACTTC
TRBJ1-1 | . | TRBV7-9 | TRBD1 | CASSLALPGQEAFF | TGTGCCAGCAGCTTAGCCTTGCCGGGACAGGAAGCTTTCTTT
TRBJ2-1 | . | TRBV27 | TRBD1 | CASSLSTGVNNEQFF | TGTGCCAGCAGTTTATCAACAGGGGTCAACAATGAGCAGTTCTTC
TRBJ1-2 | few | TRBV5-6 | TRBD1 | CASSQQDRWGYTF | TGTGCCAGCAGCCAACAGGACAGGTGGGGCTACACCTTC
TRBJ1-2 | . | TRBV12-3/TRBV12-4 | TRBD1 | CASSFRGLGYTF | TGTGCCAGCAGTTTCAGGGGGCTCGGCTACACCTTC
TRBJ2-5 | . | TRBV21-1 | . | CASVQPTGAAETQYF | TGTGCCAGCGTACAACCGACAGGGGCGGCCGAGACCCAGTACTTC
TRBJ2-4 | few | TRBV4-1 | TRBD1 | CASSQGQGKLRYF | TGCGCCAGCAGCCAGGGACAGGGGAAACTCAGGTACTTC
TRBJ1-1 | . | TRBV7-2 | . | CASSLFGQGWNTEAFF | TGTGCCAGCAGCTTATTTGGGCAGGGGTGGAACACTGAAGCTTTCTTT
TRBJ2-4 | . | TRBV3-1/TRBV3-2 | . | CASSQASVDIQYF | TGTGCCAGCAGCCAAGCTTCGGTCGACATTCAGTACTTC
TRBJ1-2 | once | TRBV29-1 | TRBD1 | CSVEDGYRGLDGYTF | TGCAGCGTTGAAGATGGTTACAGGGGATTGGATGGCTACACCTTC
TRBJ2-5 | . | TRBV2 | . | CASKGSGWEETQYF | TGTGCCAGCAAAGGTAGCGGATGGGAAGAGACCCAGTACTTC
TRBJ1-3 | . | TRBV7-6 | TRBD1 | CASSTGQGRDTIYF | TGTGCCAGCAGCACTGGACAGGGTAGAGACACCATATATTTT
TRBJ1-1 | . | TRBV6-4 | . | CASSRDRNTEAFF | TGTGCCAGCAGTCGCGATCGGAACACTGAAGCTTTCTTT
TRBJ1-6 | few | TRBV30 | TRBD1 | CARMAQGGNSPLHF | TGTGCCCGGATGGCACAGGGGGGTAATTCACCCCTCCACTTT
TRBJ2-1 | . | TRBV19 | TRBD2 | CASSIGAGDYNEQFF | TGTGCCAGTAGTATAGGGGCGGGAGACTACAATGAGCAGTTCTTC
TRBJ2-4 | . | TRBV18 | . | CASSPLPVSIQYF | TGTGCCAGCTCACCCCTCCCGGTGTCCATTCAGTACTTC
TRBJ2-7 | . | TRBV29-1 | . | CSVESRARGYEQYF | TGCAGCGTTGAAAGCAGAGCCCGAGGATACGAGCAGTACTTC
TRBJ1-1 | . | TRBV3-1/TRBV3-2 | . | CASSRSSGGTEAFF | TGTGCCAGCAGCCGGTCATCCGGGGGAACTGAAGCTTTCTTT
TRBJ2-1 | . | TRBV10-2 | TRBD2 | CASKGLAGGYNEQFF | TGCGCCAGCAAAGGACTAGCGGGAGGGTACAATGAGCAGTTCTTC
TRBJ2-1 | few | TRBV27 | TRBD2 | CASTRGSGRSWNEQFF | TGTGCCAGCACCCGTGGTAGCGGGAGGTCCTGGAATGAGCAGTTCTTC
TRBJ1-2 | . | TRBV15 | . | CATSRDRTPPVTF | TGTGCCACCAGCAGAGATCGGACACCTCCAGTCACCTTC
TRBJ1-5 | . | TRBV30 | TRBD1 | CAWSPGGLTQPQHF | TGTGCCTGGAGTCCAGGGGGATTGACCCAGCCCCAGCATTTT
TRBJ2-3 | . | TRBV18 | TRBD2 | CASSLVAGGQTDTQYF | TGTGCCAGCTCACTCGTAGCGGGGGGGCAAACAGATACGCAGTATTTT
TRBJ2-3 | . | TRBV7-9 | TRBD2 | CASITSGMTDTQYF | TGTGCCAGCATTACTAGCGGGATGACAGATACGCAGTATTTT
TRBJ2-3 | . | TRBV6-1 | TRBD2 | CASSGWILAGVNSDTQYF | TGTGCCAGCAGTGGTTGGATACTAGCGGGGGTAAATTCAGATACGCAGTATTTT
TRBJ1-3 | . | TRBV20-1 | . | CSAYAGNTIYF | TGCAGTGCCTACGCTGGAAACACCATATATTTT
TRBJ1-2 | . | TRBV4-3 | . | CASSQALGGYGYGYTF | TGCGCCAGCAGCCAAGCCCTCGGGGGGTATGGGTATGGCTACACCTTC